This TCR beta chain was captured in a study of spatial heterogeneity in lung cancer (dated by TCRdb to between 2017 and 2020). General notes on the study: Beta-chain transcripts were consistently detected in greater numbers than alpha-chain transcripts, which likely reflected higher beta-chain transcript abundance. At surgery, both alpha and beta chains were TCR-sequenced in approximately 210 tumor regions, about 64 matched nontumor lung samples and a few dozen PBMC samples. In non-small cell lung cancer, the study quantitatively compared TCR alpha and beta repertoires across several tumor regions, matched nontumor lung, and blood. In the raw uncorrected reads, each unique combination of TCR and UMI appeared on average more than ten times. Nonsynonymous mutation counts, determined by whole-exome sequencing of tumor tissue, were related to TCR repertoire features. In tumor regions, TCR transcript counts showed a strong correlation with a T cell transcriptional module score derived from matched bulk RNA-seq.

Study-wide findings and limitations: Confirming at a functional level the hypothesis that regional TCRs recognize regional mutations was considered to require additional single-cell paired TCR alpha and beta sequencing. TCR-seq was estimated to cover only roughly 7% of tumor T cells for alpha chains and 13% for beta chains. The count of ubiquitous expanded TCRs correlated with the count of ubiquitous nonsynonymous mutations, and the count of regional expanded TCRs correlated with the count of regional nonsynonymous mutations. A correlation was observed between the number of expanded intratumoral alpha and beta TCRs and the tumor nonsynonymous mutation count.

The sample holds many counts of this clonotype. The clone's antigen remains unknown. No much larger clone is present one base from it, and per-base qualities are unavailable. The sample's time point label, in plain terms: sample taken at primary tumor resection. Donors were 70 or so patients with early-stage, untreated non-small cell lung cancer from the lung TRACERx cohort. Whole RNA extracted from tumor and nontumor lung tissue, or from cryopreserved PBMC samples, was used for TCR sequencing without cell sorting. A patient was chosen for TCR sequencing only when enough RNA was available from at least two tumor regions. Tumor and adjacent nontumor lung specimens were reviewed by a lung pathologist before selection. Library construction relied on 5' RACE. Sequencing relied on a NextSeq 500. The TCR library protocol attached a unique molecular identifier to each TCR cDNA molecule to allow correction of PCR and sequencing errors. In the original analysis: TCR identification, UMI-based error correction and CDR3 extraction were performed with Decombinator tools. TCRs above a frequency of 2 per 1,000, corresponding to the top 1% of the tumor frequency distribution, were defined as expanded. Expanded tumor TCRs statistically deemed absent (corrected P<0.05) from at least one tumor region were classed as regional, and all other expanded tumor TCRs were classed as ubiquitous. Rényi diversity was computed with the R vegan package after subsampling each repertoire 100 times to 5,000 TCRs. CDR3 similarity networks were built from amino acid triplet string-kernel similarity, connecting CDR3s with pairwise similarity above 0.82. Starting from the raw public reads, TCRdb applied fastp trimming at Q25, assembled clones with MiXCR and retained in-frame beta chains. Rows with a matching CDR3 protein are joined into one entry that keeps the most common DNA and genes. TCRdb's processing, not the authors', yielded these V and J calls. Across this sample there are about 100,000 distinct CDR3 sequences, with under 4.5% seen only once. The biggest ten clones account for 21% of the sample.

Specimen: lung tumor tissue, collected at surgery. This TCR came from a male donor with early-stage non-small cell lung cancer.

The DNA is TGCGCCAGCAGAAGGGGGACGGCGAACACCGGGGAGCTGTTTTTT. Its protein is CASRRGTANTGELFF. The rearrangement combines TRBV5-1 with TRBJ2-2; the D gene is perhaps TRBD1, on 6 matching bases. Its CDR3 holds 15 amino acids, cysteine through phenylalanine. Of all the DNA, just the CDR3 is kept, 45 bases in frame from base 1. Relative to germline, V is 5 bases shorter and J is 0 bases shorter, with 11 bases between their ends. In the germline V gene, CDR1 corresponds to SGHRS and CDR2 to YFSETQ.